This TCR beta chain originates from a study of blood T cell repertoires in COVID-19. Libraries were prepared by immunoSEQ multiplex PCR; TCRdb keeps only in-frame clonotypes and omits some of them. This repertoire shows fewer than 150,000 clones, roughly four fifths found once; its top ten account for 15% to 20%. The study drew participants aged about 18 to 89 years from some 25 US areas. This receptor was taken from a man between 25 and 39 years old who had recovered from COVID-19. Source material: PBMCs or T cells enriched from blood (not recorded which).

The CDR3 loop reads CASSMVGQETQYF. The CDR3 DNA is TGTGCCAGTAGTATGGTCGGCCAAGAGACCCAGTACTTC. The J gene is TRBJ2-5, the V gene TRBV19; no reliable D call. From germline, CDR1 is LNHDA and CDR2 SQIVND (reference sequence). The CDR3 sequence is 13 residues long. V shed 3 bases and J shed 1 base, with 6 bases lying between them.